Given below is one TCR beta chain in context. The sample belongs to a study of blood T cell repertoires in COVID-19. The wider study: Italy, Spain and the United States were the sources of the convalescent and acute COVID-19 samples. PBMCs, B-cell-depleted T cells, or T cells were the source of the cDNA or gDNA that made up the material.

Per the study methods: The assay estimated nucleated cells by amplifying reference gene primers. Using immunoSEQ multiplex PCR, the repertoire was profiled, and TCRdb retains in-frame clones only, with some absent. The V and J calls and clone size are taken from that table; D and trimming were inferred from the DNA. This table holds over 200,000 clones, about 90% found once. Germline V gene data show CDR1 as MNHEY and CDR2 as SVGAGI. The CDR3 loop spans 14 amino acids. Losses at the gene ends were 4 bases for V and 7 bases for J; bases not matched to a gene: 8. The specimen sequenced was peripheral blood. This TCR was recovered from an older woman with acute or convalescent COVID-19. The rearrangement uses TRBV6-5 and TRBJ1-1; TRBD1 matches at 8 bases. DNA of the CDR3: TGTGCCAGCAGTTGGGTTGACAGGGGTGGTGAAGCTTTCTTT. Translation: CASSWVDRGGEAFF.